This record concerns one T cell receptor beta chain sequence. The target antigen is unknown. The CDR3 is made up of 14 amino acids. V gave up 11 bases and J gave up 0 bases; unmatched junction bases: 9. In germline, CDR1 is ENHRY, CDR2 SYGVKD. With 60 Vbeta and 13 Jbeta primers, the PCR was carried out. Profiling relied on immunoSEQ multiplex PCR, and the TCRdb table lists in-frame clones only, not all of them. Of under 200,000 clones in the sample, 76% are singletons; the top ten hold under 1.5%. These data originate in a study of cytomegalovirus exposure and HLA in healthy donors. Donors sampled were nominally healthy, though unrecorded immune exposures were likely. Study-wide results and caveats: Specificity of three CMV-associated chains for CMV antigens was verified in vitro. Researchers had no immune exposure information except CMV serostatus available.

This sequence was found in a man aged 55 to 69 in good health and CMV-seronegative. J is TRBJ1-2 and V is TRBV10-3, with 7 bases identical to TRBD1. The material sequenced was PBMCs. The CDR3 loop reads CAALRDRANYGYTF. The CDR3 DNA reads TGTGCCGCCCTCCGGGACAGAGCTAACTATGGCTACACCTTC.